This TCR beta chain was observed in a study of blood T cell repertoires in COVID-19. On the study more broadly: Donors in the United States, Italy and Spain gave samples during acute or convalescent COVID-19.

Profiling relied on immunoSEQ multiplex PCR, and the TCRdb table lists in-frame clones only, not all of them. The table records 150,000 to 200,000 clones, roughly 80% of them present only once. Trimming took 6 bases from V and 7 from J; bases not matched to a gene: 8. CDR1 and CDR2 from the germline V gene are GTSNPN and SVGIG (reference sequence). This CDR3 region has 14 residues. Sequencing was performed on peripheral blood. The chain uses TRBV30 and TRBJ1-6; 8 bases match TRBD1. The sequence was obtained from a human donor with acute or convalescent COVID-19. The donor label of this sample is uncertain. The CDR3 reads CACTWTGWNSPLHF. The CDR3 DNA reads TGTGCCTGTACCTGGACAGGGTGGAATTCACCCCTCCACTTT.